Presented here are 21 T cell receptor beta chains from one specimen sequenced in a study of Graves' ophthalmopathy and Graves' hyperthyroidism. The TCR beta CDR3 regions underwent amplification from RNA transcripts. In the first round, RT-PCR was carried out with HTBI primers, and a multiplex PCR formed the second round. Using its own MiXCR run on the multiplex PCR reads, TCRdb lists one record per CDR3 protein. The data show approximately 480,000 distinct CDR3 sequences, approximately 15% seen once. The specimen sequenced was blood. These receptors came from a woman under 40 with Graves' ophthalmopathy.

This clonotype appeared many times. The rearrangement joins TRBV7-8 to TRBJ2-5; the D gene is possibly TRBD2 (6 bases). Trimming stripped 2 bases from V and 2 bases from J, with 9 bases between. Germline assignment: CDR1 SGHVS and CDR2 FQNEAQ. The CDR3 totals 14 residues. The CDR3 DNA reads TGTGCCAGCAGCTTACCGGGGGAACAAGAGACCCAGTACTTC. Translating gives CASSLPGEQETQYF.

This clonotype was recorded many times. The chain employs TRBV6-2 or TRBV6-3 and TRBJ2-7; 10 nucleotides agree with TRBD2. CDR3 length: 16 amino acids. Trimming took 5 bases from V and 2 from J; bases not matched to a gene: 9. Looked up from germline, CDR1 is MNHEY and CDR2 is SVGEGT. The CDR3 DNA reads TGTGCCAGCAGTCCGCACTCTAGCGGGAGACCCTACGAGCAGTACTTC. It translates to CASSPHSSGRPYEQYF.

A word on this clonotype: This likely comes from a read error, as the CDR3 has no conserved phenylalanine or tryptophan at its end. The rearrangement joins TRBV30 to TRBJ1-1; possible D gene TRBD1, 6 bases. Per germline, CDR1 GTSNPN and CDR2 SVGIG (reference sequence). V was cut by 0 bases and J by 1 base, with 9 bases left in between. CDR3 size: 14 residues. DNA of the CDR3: TGTGCCTGGAGTGTTACCAGGGGGAACACTGAAGCTTTCTAT. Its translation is CAWSVTRGNTEAFY.

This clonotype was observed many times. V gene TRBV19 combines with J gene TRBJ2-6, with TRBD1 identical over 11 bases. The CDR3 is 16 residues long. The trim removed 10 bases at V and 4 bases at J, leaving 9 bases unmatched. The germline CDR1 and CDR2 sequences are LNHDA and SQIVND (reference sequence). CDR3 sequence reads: CATGEDRGPGANVLTF. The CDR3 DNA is TGTGCCACCGGAGAGGACAGGGGGCCGGGGGCCAACGTCCTGACTTTC.

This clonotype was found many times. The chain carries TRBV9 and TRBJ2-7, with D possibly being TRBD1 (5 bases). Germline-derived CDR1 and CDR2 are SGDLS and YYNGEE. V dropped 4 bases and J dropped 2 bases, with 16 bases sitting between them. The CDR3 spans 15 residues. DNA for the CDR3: TGTGCCAGCAGCCGGCAGGGATGGGGCACCTACGAGCAGTACTTC. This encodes CASSRQGWGTYEQYF. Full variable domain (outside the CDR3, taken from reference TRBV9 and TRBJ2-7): DSGVTQTPKHLITATGQRVTLRCSPRSGDLSVYWYQQSLDQGLQFLIQYYNGEERAKGNILERFSAQQFPDLHSELNLSSLELGDSALYFCASSRQGWGTYEQYFGPGTRLTVT.

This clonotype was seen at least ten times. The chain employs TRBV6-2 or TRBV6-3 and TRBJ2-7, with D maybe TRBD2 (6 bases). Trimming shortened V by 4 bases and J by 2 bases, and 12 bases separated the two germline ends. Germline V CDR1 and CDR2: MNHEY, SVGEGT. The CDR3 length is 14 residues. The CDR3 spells CASSFGGETYEQYF. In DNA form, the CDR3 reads TGTGCCAGCAGTTTTGGCGGGGAGACCTACGAGCAGTACTTC.

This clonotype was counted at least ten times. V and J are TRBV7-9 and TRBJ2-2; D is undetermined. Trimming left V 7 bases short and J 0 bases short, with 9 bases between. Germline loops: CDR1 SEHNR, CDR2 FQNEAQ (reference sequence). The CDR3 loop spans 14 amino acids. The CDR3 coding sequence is TGTGCCAGCAACAGCGAACCGAACACCGGGGAGCTGTTTTTT. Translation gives CASNSEPNTGELFF.

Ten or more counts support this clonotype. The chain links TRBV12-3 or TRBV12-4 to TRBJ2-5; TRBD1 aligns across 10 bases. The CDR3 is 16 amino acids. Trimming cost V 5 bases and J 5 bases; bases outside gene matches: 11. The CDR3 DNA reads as TGTGCCAGCAGTACATCCGGGACAGGGGTTGTGGAGACCCAGTACTTC. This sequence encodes CASSTSGTGVVETQYF.

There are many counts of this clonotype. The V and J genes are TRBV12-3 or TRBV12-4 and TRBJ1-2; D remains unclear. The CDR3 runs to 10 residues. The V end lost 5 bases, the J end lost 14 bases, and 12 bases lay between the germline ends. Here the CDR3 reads CASSTGGETF. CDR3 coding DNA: TGTGCCAGCAGTACGGGTGGAGAAACCTTC.

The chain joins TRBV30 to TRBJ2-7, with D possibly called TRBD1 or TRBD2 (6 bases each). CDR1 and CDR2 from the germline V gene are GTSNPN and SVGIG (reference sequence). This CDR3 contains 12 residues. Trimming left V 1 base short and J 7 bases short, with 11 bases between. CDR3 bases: TGTGCCTGGAGTGGGGGGGCCGGTGAGCAGTACTTC. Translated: CAWSGGAGEQYF.

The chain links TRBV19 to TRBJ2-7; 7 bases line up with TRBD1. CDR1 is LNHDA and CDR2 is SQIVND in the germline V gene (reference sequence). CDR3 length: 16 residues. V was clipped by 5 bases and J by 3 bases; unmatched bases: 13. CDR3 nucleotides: TGTGCCAGTAGTGAAACCGGGACAGTGGGGCTCTACGAGCAGTACTTC. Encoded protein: CASSETGTVGLYEQYF.

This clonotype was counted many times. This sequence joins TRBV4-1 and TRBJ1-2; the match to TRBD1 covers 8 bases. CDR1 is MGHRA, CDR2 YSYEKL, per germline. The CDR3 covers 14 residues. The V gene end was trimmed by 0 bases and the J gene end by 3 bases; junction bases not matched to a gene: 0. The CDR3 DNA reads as TGCGCCAGCAGCCAAGAGGACAGGGACTATGGCTACACCTTC. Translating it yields CASSQEDRDYGYTF.

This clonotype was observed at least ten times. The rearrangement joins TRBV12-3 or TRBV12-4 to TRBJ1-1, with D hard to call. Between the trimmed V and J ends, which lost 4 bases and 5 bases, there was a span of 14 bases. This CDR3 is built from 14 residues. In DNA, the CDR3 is TGTGCCAGCAGTTCGATTATGGGATGGACTGAAGCTTTCTTT. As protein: CASSSIMGWTEAFF.

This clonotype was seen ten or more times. DNA of the CDR3: TGTGCCAGCAGCTCCCCCGGGACCCAAGAGACCCAGTACTTC. Its protein is CASSSPGTQETQYF. The chain combines TRBV7-2 with TRBJ2-5; tentatively, D is TRBD1 or TRBD2 (5 bases each). The CDR3 runs to 14 residues. The germline V gene has CDR1 SGHTA and CDR2 FQGNSA. V was cut by 4 bases and J by 1 base, with 10 bases left in between.

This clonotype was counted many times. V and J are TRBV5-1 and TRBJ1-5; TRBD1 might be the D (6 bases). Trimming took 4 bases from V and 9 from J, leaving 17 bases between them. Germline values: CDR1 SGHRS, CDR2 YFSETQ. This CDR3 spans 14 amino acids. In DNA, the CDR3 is TGCGCCAGCAGCCACGGACAGCCGTCTTCGCCCCAGCATTTT. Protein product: CASSHGQPSSPQHF. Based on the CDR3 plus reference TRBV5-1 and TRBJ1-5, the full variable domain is KAGVTQTPRYLIKTRGQQVTLSCSPISGHRSVSWYQQTPGQGLQFLFEYFSETQRNKGNFPGRFSGRQFSNSRSEMNVSTLELGDSALYLCASSHGQPSSPQHFGDGTRLSIL.

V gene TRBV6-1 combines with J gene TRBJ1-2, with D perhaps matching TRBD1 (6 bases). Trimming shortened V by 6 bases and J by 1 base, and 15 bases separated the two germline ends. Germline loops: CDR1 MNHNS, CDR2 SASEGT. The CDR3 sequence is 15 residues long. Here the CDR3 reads CASRGHALNNYGYTF. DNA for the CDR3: TGTGCCAGCAGGGGACATGCGCTGAATAACTATGGCTACACCTTC.

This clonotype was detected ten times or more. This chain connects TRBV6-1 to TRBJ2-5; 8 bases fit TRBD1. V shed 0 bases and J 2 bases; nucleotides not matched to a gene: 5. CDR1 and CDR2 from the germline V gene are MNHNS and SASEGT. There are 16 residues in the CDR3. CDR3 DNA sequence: TGTGCCAGCAGTGAAGCAACCGGGACAGGACAAGAGACCCAGTACTTC. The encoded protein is CASSEATGTGQETQYF.

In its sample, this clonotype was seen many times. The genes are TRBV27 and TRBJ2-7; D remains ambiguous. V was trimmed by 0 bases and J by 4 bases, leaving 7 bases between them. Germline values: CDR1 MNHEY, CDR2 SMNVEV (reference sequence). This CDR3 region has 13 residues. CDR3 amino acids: CASSLSGLYEQYF. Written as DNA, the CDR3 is TGTGCCAGCAGTTTATCTGGGCTGTACGAGCAGTACTTC.

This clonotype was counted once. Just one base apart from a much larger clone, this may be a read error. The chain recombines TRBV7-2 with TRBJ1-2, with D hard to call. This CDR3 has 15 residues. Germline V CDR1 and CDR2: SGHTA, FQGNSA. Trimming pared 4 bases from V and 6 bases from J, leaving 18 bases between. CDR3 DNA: TGTGCCAGCAGCTCACAAGGGAGGGCAAAAAATGGCTACACCTTC. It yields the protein CASSSQGRAKNGYTF.

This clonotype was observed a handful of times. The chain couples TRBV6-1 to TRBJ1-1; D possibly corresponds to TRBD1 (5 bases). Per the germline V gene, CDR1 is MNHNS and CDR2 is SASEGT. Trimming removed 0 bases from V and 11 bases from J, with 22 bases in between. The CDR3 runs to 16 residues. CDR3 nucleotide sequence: TGTGCCAGCAGTGAAGCGTGGTGGGGGGGAGCCGAGAGGGCTTTCTTT. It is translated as CASSEAWWGGAERAFF.

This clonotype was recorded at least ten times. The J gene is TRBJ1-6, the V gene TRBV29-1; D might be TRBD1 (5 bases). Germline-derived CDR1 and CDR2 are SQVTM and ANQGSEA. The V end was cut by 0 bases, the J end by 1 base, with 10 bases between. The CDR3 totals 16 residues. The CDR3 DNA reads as TGCAGCGTTGAAGATCTGAGGGGTTCCTATAATTCACCCCTCCACTTT. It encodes CSVEDLRGSYNSPLHF. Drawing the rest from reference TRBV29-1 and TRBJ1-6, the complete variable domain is SAVISQKPSRDICQRGTSLTIQCQVDSQVTMMFWYRQQPGQSLTLIATANQGSEATYESGFVIDKFPISRPNLTFSTLTVSNMSPEDSSIYLCSVEDLRGSYNSPLHFGNGTRLTVT.